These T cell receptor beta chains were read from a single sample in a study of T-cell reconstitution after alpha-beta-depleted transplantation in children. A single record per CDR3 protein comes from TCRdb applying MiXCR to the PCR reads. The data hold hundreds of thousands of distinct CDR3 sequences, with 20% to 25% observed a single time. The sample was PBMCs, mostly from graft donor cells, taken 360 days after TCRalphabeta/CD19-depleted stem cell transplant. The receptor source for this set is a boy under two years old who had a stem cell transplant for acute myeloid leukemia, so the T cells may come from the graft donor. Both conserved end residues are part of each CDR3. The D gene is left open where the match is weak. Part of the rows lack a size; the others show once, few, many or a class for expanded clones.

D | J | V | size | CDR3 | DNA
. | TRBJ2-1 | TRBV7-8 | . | CASSLPQMTLLNEQFF | TGTGCCAGCAGCTTACCCCAAATGACACTGCTCAATGAGCAGTTCTTC
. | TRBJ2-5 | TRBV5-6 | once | CASSSRVWTALQKTQYF | TGTGCCAGCAGCTCCCGGGTGTGGACAGCCTTACAAAAGACCCAGTACTTC
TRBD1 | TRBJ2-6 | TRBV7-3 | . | CASQPFSGGASGANVLTF | TGTGCCAGCCAGCCTTTTTCAGGGGGCGCGAGTGGGGCCAACGTCCTGACTTTC
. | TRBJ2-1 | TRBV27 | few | CASGISSYNEQFF | TGTGCCAGCGGAATTTCCTCCTACAATGAGCAGTTCTTC
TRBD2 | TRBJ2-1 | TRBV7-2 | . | CASSSSGTSGGNEQFF | TGTGCCAGCAGCTCATCCGGGACTAGCGGGGGAAATGAGCAGTTCTTC
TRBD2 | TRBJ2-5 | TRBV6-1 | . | CASSPLGVAGAEETQYF | TGTGCCAGCAGTCCCCTTGGCGTAGCGGGGGCCGAAGAGACCCAGTACTTC
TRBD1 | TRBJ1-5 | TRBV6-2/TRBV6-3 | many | CASRTGGNQPQHF | TGTGCCAGCAGGACAGGGGGCAATCAGCCCCAGCATTTT
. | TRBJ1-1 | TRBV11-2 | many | CASSLEAARGANTEAFF | TGTGCCAGCAGCTTAGAAGCGGCCAGGGGCGCGAACACTGAAGCTTTCTTT
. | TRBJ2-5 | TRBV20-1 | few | CSASSWAYQETQYF | TGCAGTGCTAGTTCATGGGCGTACCAAGAGACCCAGTACTTC
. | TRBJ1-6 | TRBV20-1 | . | CSVLRGQGDSPLHF | TGCAGTGTCCTGCGGGGCCAAGGGGATTCACCCCTCCACTTT
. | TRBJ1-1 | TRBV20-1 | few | CSAGWDGPNTEAFF | TGCAGTGCCGGATGGGACGGGCCGAACACTGAAGCTTTCTTT
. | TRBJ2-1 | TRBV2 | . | CATRSNNEQFF | TGTGCCACCCGATCCAACAATGAGCAGTTCTTC
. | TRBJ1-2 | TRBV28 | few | CASSLDLHYGYTF | TGTGCCAGCAGTTTGGACCTCCACTATGGCTACACCTTC
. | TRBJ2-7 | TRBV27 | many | CASSLSSVGEQYF | TGTGCCAGCAGTTTATCGTCGGTGGGTGAGCAGTACTTC
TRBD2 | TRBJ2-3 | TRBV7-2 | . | CASSPREASGGDTQYF | TGTGCCAGCAGCCCCAGGGAAGCTAGCGGGGGTGATACGCAGTATTTT
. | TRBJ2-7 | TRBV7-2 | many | CASSSYGEQYF | TGTGCCAGCAGCTCCTACGGGGAGCAGTACTTC
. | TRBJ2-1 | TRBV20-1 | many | CSARGDGANNEQFF | TGCAGTGCTAGAGGCGATGGCGCCAACAATGAGCAGTTCTTC
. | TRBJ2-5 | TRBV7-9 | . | CASSGRGQETQYF | TGTGCCAGCTCCGGACGGGGGCAAGAGACCCAGTACTTC
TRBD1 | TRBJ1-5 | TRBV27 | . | CARPLTGTEDSNQPQHF | TGTGCCAGGCCACTGACAGGGACGGAGGATAGCAATCAGCCCCAGCATTTT
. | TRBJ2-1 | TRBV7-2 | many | CASSLVAWAQFF | TGTGCCAGCAGCTTAGTCGCGTGGGCGCAGTTCTTC
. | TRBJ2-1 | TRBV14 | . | CASSQVSGTAWNEQFF | TGTGCCAGCAGCCAAGTCTCCGGGACCGCGTGGAATGAGCAGTTCTTC
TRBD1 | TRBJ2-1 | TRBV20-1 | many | CSAGGTGVTDEQFF | TGCAGTGCTGGAGGGACAGGGGTGACCGATGAGCAGTTCTTC
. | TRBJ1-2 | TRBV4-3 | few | CASSPYSDPNYGYTF | TGCGCCAGCAGCCCTTACAGCGATCCTAACTATGGCTACACCTTC
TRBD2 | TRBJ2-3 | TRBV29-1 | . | CSVEGPSGEIDTQYF | TGCAGCGTTGAAGGGCCTAGCGGGGAGATAGATACGCAGTATTTT
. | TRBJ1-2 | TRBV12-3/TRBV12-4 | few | CASTSSYGYTF | TGTGCCAGCACCTCTAGCTATGGCTACACCTTC
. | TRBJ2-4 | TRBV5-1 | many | CASSLGPPRTGAKNIQYF | TGCGCCAGCAGCTTGGGACCACCCCGGACGGGTGCCAAAAACATTCAGTACTTC
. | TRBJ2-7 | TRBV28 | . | CASSLGGGGDSHEQYF | TGTGCCAGCAGTTTAGGGGGAGGGGGCGATAGCCACGAGCAGTACTTC
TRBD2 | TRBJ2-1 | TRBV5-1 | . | CASMGWLAGGHEQFF | TGCGCCAGCATGGGTTGGCTAGCGGGAGGCCATGAGCAGTTCTTC
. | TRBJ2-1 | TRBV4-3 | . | CASSPPSGRTSRNEQFF | TGCGCCAGCAGCCCCCCCTCAGGTAGGACGTCGCGAAATGAGCAGTTCTTC
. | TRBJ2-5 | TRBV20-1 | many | CSASDTGTPGADQYF | TGCAGTGCTAGCGATACCGGGACCCCCGGGGCGGACCAGTACTTC
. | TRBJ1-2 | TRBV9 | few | CASSVSGRANGYTF | TGTGCCAGCAGCGTATCCGGACGGGCTAATGGCTACACCTTC
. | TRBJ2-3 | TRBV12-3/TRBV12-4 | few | CASNPGPSTDTQYF | TGTGCCAGCAACCCGGGCCCGAGCACAGATACGCAGTATTTT
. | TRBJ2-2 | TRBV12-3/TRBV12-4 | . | CASSSTTENTGELFF | TGTGCCAGCAGTTCCACCACAGAGAACACCGGGGAGCTGTTTTTT
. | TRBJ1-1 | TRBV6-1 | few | CASSWGVNTEAFF | TGTGCCAGCAGCTGGGGAGTGAACACTGAAGCTTTCTTT
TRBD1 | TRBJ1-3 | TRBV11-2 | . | CASSRGTGGGNTIYF | TGTGCCAGCAGCCGAGGGACAGGGGGCGGAAACACCATATATTTT
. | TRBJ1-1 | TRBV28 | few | CASSFSTGVGMNTEAFF | TGTGCCAGCAGTTTTTCGACAGGTGTGGGAATGAACACTGAAGCTTTCTTT
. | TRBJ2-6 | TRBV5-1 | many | CASSLGAGPGANVLTF | TGCGCCAGCAGCTTGGGTGCAGGCCCTGGGGCCAACGTCCTGACTTTC
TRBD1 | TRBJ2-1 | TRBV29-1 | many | CSVEDPPESGTDNEQFF | TGCAGCGTTGAAGACCCCCCAGAGTCCGGGACAGACAATGAGCAGTTCTTC
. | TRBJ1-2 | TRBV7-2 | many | CASSLTPKYGYTF | TGTGCCAGCAGCTTAACGCCAAAATATGGCTACACCTTC
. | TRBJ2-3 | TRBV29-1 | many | CSVEESGAGTDTQYF | TGCAGCGTTGAAGAGTCGGGGGCTGGCACAGATACGCAGTATTTT
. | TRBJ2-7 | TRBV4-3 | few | CASSQYSSSYEQYF | TGCGCCAGCAGCCAATACTCGAGCTCCTACGAGCAGTACTTC
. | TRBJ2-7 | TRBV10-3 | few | CATRGTSTYEQYF | TGTGCCACCCGCGGGACATCGACCTACGAGCAGTACTTC
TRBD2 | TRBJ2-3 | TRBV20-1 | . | CSASGLAGTDTQYF | TGCAGTGCTAGTGGACTAGCGGGCACAGATACGCAGTATTTT
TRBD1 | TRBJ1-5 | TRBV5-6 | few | CASSLVRDREAIDNQPQHF | TGTGCCAGCAGCTTGGTACGGGACAGGGAGGCTATCGACAATCAGCCCCAGCATTTT
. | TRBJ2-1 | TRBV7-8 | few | CASSLGRGLSHTIGQFF | TGTGCCAGCAGCTTAGGACGGGGGCTTAGTCATACAATTGGGCAGTTCTTC
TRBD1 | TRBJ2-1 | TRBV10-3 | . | CAISGKKDRDSYNEQFF | TGTGCCATCAGTGGTAAAAAGGACAGGGATTCTTACAATGAGCAGTTCTTC
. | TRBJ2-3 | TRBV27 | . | CASSLNNFITDTQYF | TGTGCCAGCAGTTTAAACAATTTCATCACAGATACGCAGTATTTT
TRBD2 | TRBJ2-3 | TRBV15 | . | CATSRGVSGGPKGTDTQYF | TGTGCCACCAGCAGAGGAGTAAGCGGGGGGCCAAAGGGCACAGATACGCAGTATTTT
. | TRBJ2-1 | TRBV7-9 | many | CASSVPGAGNEQFF | TGTGCCAGCAGCGTTCCCGGGGCAGGGAATGAGCAGTTCTTC
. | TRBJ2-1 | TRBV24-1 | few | CATSARGFSYNEQFF | TGTGCCACCAGTGCGCGCGGGTTCTCCTACAATGAGCAGTTCTTC
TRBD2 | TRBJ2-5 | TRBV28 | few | CASSQTSGRRETQYF | TGTGCCAGCAGCCAGACTAGCGGGCGCCGGGAGACCCAGTACTTC
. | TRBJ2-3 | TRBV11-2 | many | CASSRDPGADTQYF | TGTGCCAGCAGCCGGGACCCCGGGGCAGATACGCAGTATTTT
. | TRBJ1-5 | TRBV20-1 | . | CSASYGGSNQPQHF | TGCAGTGCTAGCTATGGGGGGAGCAATCAGCCCCAGCATTTT
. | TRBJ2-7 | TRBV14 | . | CASSQKRGREYEQYF | TGTGCCAGCAGCCAGAAACGGGGGAGAGAGTACGAGCAGTACTTC
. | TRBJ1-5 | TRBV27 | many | CASSLKMNQPQHF | TGTGCCAGCAGTTTAAAGATGAATCAGCCCCAGCATTTT
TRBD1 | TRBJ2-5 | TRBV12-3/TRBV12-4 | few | CASSLPGQGYQETQYF | TGTGCCAGCAGTTTACCAGGACAGGGGTACCAAGAGACCCAGTACTTC
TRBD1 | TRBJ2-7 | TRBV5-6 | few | CASSLGQGSEQYF | TGTGCCAGCAGCTTGGGACAGGGATCCGAGCAGTACTTC
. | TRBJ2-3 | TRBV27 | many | CASSLSSSYSTDTQYF | TGTGCCAGCAGTTTATCCTCCAGCTATAGCACAGATACGCAGTATTTT
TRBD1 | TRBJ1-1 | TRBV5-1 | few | CASSLVRTGHDTEAFF | TGCGCCAGCAGCTTGGTGAGGACAGGGCATGACACTGAAGCTTTCTTT
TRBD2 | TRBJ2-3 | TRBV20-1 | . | CSANRASGGVSTDTQYF | TGCAGTGCCAATCGGGCTAGCGGGGGAGTAAGCACAGATACGCAGTATTTT